This TCR beta chain was observed in a study of response to subunit inactivated influenza vaccine listed by TCRdb under 2018. With regard to the full study: Deep quantitative T cell receptor repertoire profiling was used in the study to track responses to a trivalent subunit inactivated influenza vaccine. Study-wide conclusions, independent of this receptor: The authors proposed that each seasonal influenza vaccination may bring in only a limited number of new T cells.

The table lists this clonotype with a few counts. Its antigen is unknown. The input lacks base qualities; no much larger clone sits a single base away. Receptor libraries were prepared by RT-PCR. Sequencing was carried out with an Illumina HiSeq 2500. TCRdb passed the public sequencing reads through fastp at Q25 and MiXCR, retaining productive beta sequences. Each entry merges the rows of one CDR3 protein and shows their most common DNA and genes. Across this sample there are roughly 790,000 distinct CDR3 sequences, with around 20% seen only once. Roughly a tenth of the sample is held by the ten biggest clonotypes. From cysteine to phenylalanine, the CDR3 is 16 amino acids long. Here the CDR3 DNA is all that survives: 48 bases in frame from base 1. Trimming removed 0 bases from V and 5 bases from J; the gene matches leave 5 bases unexplained. CDR1 is given as MGHRA and CDR2 as YSYEKL, both from the germline V gene.

The receptor's source is a man aged 50 to 59 who received an inactivated influenza vaccine. Donor details come from another sample of the same person, matched by shared clones. The specimen was PBMCs from blood, collected about 5 days after vaccination. Rearrangement joined TRBV4-1 to TRBJ2-7, and TRBD2 matches 12 of the central bases. The CDR3 is CASSQDTGLAGNEQYF. Read as DNA, the sequence is TGCGCCAGCAGCCAAGATACGGGACTAGCGGGCAACGAGCAGTACTTC.